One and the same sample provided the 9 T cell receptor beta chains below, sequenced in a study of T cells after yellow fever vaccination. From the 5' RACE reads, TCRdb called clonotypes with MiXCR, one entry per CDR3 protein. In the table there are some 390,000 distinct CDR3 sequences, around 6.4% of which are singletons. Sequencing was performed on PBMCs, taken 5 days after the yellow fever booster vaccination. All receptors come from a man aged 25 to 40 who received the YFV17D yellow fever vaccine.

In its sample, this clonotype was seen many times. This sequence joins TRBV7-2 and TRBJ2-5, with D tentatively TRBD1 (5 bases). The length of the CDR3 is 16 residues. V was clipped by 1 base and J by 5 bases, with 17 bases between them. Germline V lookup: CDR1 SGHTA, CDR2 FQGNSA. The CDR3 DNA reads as TGTGCCAGCAGCTTAGTCTCGCGGACAAAGGTGGAGACCCAGTACTTC. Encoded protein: CASSLVSRTKVETQYF.

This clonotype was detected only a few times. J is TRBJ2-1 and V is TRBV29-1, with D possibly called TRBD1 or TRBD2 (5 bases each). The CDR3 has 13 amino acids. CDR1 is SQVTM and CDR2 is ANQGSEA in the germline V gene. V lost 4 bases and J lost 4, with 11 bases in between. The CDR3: CSVVGTAYNEQFF. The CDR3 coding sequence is TGCAGCGTTGTCGGGACGGCTTACAATGAGCAGTTCTTC.

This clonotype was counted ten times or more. CDR3 residues: CASSLRGGSSYEQYF. The CDR3 nucleotides are TGTGCCAGCAGCTTAAGGGGCGGGAGCTCCTACGAGCAGTACTTC. V and J are TRBV7-8 and TRBJ2-7, with TRBD2 matching over 7 bases. The CDR3 runs to 15 residues. The ends lost 2 bases at V and 0 bases at J; junction bases unmatched: 4. The V gene's germline CDR1 is SGHVS and CDR2 FQNEAQ.

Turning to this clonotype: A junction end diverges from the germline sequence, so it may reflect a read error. CDR3 nucleotides: TGTGCCAGTAGACCTTCAGGACTAGCCAAAAGCATTCAGTACTTC. This gives the protein CASRPSGLAKSIQYF. The chain has TRBV6-1 and TRBJ2-4; 8 nucleotides align to TRBD2. The germline CDR1 and CDR2 sequences are MNHNS and SASEGT. This CDR3 has 15 amino acids.

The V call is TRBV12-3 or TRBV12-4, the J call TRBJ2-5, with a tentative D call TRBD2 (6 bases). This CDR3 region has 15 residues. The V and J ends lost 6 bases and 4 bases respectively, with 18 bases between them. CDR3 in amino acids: CASSRSAGGTETQYF. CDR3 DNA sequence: TGTGCCAGCAGCCGCTCGGCGGGCGGGACAGAGACCCAGTACTTC.

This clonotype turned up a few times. The CDR3 DNA sequence: TGCAGTGCTAGGGAGGGGGGTCCAAATACGCAGTATTTT. Its translation is CSAREGGPNTQYF. V and J are TRBV20-1 and TRBJ2-3; either TRBD1 or TRBD2 may supply D (6 bases each). The CDR3 sequence is 13 residues long. CDR1 and CDR2 (germline): DFQATT, SNEGSKA (reference sequence). The ends were cut back, 3 bases at V and 7 bases at J, with 14 bases in the middle.

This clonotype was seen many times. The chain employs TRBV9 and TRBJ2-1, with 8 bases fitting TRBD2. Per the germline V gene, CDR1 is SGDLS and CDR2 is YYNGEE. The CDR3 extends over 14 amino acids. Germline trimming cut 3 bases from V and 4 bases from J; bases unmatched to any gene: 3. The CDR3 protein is CASSGIAGYNEQFF. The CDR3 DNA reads TGTGCCAGCAGCGGTATAGCGGGGTACAATGAGCAGTTCTTC.

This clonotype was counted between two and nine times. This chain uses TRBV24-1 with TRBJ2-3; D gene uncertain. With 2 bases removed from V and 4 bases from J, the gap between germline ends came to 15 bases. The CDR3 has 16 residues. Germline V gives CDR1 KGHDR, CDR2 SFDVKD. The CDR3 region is CATSDYQSPSADTQYF. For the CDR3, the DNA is TGTGCCACCAGTGATTACCAGTCCCCGAGCGCAGATACGCAGTATTTT.

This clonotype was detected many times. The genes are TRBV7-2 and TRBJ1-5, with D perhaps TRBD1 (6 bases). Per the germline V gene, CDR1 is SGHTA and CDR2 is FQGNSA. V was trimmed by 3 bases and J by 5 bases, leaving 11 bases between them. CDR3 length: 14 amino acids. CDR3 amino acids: CASSLRGGYQPQHF. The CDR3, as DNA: TGTGCCAGCAGCTTGCGAGGGGGTTATCAGCCCCAGCATTTT.